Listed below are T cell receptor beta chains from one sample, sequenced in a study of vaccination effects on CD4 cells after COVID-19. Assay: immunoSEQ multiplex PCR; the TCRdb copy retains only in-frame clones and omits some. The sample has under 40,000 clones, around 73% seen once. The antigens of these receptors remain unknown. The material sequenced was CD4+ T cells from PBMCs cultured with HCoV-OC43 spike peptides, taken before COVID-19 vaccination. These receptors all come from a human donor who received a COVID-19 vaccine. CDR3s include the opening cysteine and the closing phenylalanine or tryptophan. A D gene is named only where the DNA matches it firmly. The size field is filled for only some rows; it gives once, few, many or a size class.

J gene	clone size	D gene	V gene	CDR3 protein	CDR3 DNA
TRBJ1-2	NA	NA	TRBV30	CAWSLVARGGKGYTF	TGTGCCTGGAGCTTGGTTGCCCGGGGGGGGAAAGGCTACACCTTC
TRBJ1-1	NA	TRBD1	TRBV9	CASSVGTGGDFEAFF	TGTGCCAGCAGCGTAGGGACAGGGGGTGATTTTGAAGCTTTCTTT
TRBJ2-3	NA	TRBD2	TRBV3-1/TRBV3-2	CASSQDPLAGGLTQYF	TGTGCCAGCAGCCAAGATCCGCTAGCGGGGGGGTTGACGCAGTATTTT
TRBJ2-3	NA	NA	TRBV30	CAWSGGFGGTDTQYF	TGTGCCTGGAGTGGTGGGTTCGGAGGGACAGATACGCAGTATTTT
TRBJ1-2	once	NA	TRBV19	CASSMAAYDYGYTF	TGTGCCAGTAGTATGGCAGCCTACGACTATGGCTACACCTTC
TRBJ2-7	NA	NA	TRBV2	CASRDTPGGSSSEQYF	TGTGCCAGCAGGGATACGCCTGGGGGGAGTAGTTCCGAGCAGTACTTC
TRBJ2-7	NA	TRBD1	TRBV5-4	CASRGQGAVAQYF	TGTGCCAGCAGAGGACAGGGGGCGGTTGCGCAGTACTTC
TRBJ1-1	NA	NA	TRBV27	CAQGGGQKRDTEAFF	TGTGCCCAAGGAGGGGGACAAAAAAGGGACACTGAAGCTTTCTTT
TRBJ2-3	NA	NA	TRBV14	CASSPQRSDTQYF	TGTGCCAGCAGCCCCCAGAGGTCTGATACGCAGTATTTT
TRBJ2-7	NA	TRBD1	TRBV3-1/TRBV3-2	CASSPDRPSYEQYF	TGTGCCAGCAGCCCGGACAGGCCCTCCTACGAGCAGTACTTC
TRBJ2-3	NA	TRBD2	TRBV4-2	CASSQDPSGYTDTQYF	TGTGCCAGCAGCCAAGATCCTAGCGGCTACACAGATACGCAGTATTTT
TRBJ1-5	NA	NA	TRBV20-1	CSASESRVADQPQHF	TGCAGTGCTAGTGAATCCCGGGTCGCTGATCAGCCCCAGCATTTT
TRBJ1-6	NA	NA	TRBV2	CASSGQGAPGSPLHF	TGTGCCAGCAGTGGTCAGGGAGCCCCAGGTTCACCCCTCCACTTT
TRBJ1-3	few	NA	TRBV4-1	CASSQEEGGGNTIYF	TGCGCCAGCAGCCAAGAAGAGGGCGGTGGAAACACCATATATTTT
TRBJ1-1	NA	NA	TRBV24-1	CATSVRGEAFF	TGTGCCACCAGTGTAAGGGGCGAGGCTTTCTTT
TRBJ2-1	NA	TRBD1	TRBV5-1	CASSMRNRGAEQFF	TGCGCCAGCAGCATGCGTAACAGGGGGGCTGAGCAGTTCTTC
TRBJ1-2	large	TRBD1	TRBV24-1	CATSGGTGQNYGYTF	TGTGCCACCAGTGGCGGGACAGGACAAAACTATGGCTACACCTTC
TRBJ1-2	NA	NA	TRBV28	CASMDNYGYTF	TGTGCCAGCATGGATAACTATGGCTACACCTTC
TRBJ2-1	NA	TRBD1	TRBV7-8	CASLNHRDRRDNEQFF	TGTGCCAGCCTAAACCACCGGGACAGAAGGGACAATGAGCAGTTCTTC
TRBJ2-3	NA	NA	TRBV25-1	CASSESLESTQYF	TGTGCCAGCAGTGAATCTCTAGAATCTACGCAGTATTTT
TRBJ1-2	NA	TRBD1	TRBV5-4	CAGSTGGGYGYTF	TGTGCCGGCTCCACAGGGGGCGGCTATGGCTACACCTTC
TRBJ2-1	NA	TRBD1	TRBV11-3	CASSPSRDRAYNEQFF	TGTGCCAGCAGCCCCAGTCGGGACAGGGCCTACAATGAGCAGTTCTTC
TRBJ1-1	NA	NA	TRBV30	CAWVKRGNTEAFF	TGTGCCTGGGTGAAGAGAGGGAACACTGAAGCTTTCTTT
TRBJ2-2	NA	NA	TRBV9	CASSVRGDTGELFF	TGTGCCAGCAGCGTTCGGGGTGACACCGGGGAGCTGTTTTTT
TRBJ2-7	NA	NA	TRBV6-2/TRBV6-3	CASSQSGEQYF	TGTGCCAGCAGCCAATCGGGCGAGCAGTACTTC
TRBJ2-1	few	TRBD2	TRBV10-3	CAIRIAGGPNNEQFF	TGTGCCATAAGAATAGCGGGAGGGCCTAACAATGAGCAGTTCTTC
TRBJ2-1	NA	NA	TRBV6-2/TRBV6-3	CASSYGRSYNEQFF	TGTGCCAGCAGTTACGGTAGGTCCTACAATGAGCAGTTCTTC
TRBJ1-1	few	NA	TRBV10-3	CAISPGPRVMNTEAFF	TGTGCCATCAGTCCGGGACCCAGGGTCATGAACACTGAAGCTTTCTTT